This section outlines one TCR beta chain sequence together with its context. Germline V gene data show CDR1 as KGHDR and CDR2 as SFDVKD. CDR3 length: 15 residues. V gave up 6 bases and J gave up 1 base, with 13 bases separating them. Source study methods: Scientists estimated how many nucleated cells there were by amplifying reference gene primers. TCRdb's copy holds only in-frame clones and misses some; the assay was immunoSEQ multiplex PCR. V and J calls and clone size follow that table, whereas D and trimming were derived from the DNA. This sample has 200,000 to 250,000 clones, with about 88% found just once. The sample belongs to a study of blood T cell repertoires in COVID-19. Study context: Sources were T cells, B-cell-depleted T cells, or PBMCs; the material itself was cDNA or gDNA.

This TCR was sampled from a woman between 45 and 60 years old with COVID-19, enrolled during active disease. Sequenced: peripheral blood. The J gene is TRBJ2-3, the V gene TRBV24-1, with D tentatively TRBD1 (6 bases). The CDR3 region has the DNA TGTGCCACCAGTATGCAGGGGTGGGGCACAGATACGCAGTATTTT. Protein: CATSMQGWGTDTQYF.